The clone carrying this T cell receptor (beta chain) was picked up one time. As handled by the study authors: Scientists estimated how many nucleated cells there were by amplifying reference gene primers. Clones were read by immunoSEQ multiplex PCR, and TCRdb kept only the in-frame ones, dropping some. V and J calls plus clone size are reproduced from that table; the DNA served to infer D and trimming. The sample lists some 460,000 clones, 75% to 90% occurring once. This entry is derived from a study of blood T cell repertoires in COVID-19. Study in general: From the United States, Italy and Spain came samples of acute and convalescent COVID-19.

The TCR comes from a young woman with acute or convalescent COVID-19. The source material was peripheral blood.

The CDR3 DNA reads as TGTGCCAGCAGCTTAAGGGGGGGGCGGGGAGATACGCAGTATTTT. It specifies CASSLRGGRGDTQYF. This chain links TRBV11-3 with TRBJ2-3, with D possibly TRBD2 on 7 matching bases. The germline V and J ends were trimmed by 2 bases and 5 bases, with 14 bases remaining between them. The germline CDR1 and CDR2 sequences are SGHNT and YENEEA. The CDR3 sequence is 15 residues long.